These 12 T cell receptor beta chains share one sample of origin, sequenced in a study of T cell changes during pregnancy in multiple sclerosis. Some clones are missing from TCRdb's copy, which holds only in-frame ones; the method was immunoSEQ multiplex PCR. The table records just under 95,000 clones, approximately 92% of them present only once. The starting material was peripheral blood, obtained in the first trimester of pregnancy. These receptors all stem from a female donor with multiple sclerosis, enrolled in a pregnancy study.

V and J are TRBV28 and TRBJ1-2, with D perhaps TRBD1 (6 bases). Trimming stripped 4 bases from V and 8 bases from J, with 20 bases between. Germline loops: CDR1 MDHEN, CDR2 SYDVKM. The CDR3 length is 15 residues. The CDR3 here is CASSWTPPTGFGYTF. The CDR3 DNA reads TGTGCCAGCAGTTGGACCCCACCTACAGGGTTCGGCTACACCTTC.

The genes are TRBV28 and TRBJ1-2; D is possibly TRBD1 (5 bases). Germline CDR1 is MDHEN and CDR2 is SYDVKM. The CDR3 spans 15 residues. V was pared by 6 bases and J by 6 bases, with 20 bases between. CDR3 in DNA: TGTGCCAGCAGCCCATATCGCAGGGTAAAAAATGGCTACACCTTC. Its protein is CASSPYRRVKNGYTF.

The rearrangement uses TRBV5-1 and TRBJ2-1; 8 positions agree with TRBD2. The J segment lost 5 bases and the V segment lost 4 bases, leaving 8 bases of the junction unmatched. This CDR3 contains 15 residues. Looked up from germline, CDR1 is SGHRS and CDR2 is YFSETQ. The DNA for the CDR3 is TGCGCCAGCAGCAGGGAGACTAGCGCTAACAATGAGCAGTTCTTC. This encodes CASSRETSANNEQFF.

CDR3 in amino acids: CASSFGFTNEKLFF. CDR3 DNA sequence: TGTGCCAGCAGCTTCGGGTTCACTAATGAAAAACTGTTTTTT. The V call is TRBV7-9, the J call TRBJ1-4, with D unclear. The CDR3 is 14 amino acids. V was cut by 3 bases and J by 2 bases, with 7 bases left in between. Germline V gene data show CDR1 as SEHNR and CDR2 as FQNEAQ (reference sequence).

By proportion, this clone is medium-sized. The chain couples TRBV15 to TRBJ2-3; perhaps TRBD2 as D (5 bases). Deletions cut 5 bases from V and 4 bases from J, with 22 bases between. This CDR3 region has 17 residues. CDR1 LNHNV and CDR2 YYDKDF come from the germline V gene (reference sequence). DNA for the CDR3: TGTGCCACCAGCGGAACGAGCGGACCCAAGGGATCAGATACGCAGTATTTT. It translates to CATSGTSGPKGSDTQYF.

V and J are TRBV25-1 and TRBJ2-7; 9 positions agree with TRBD2. This CDR3 is built from 17 residues. Germline assignment: CDR1 MGHDK and CDR2 SYGVNS. Unmatched junction bases numbered 15, after V lost 3 bases and J lost 6 bases. The CDR3: CASSDPLAGGPRSEQYF. The CDR3, as DNA: TGTGCCAGCAGTGATCCGCTGGCGGGAGGGCCACGGAGCGAGCAGTACTTC.

CDR3: CSVLRAGSYEQYF. CDR3 sequence (DNA): TGCAGCGTCCTAAGGGCGGGTTCCTACGAGCAGTACTTC. V is TRBV29-1 and J is TRBJ2-7, with TRBD2 as a possible D gene (5 bases). V was clipped by 6 bases and J by 1 base, with 13 bases between them. The CDR3 totals 13 residues. The germline CDR1 and CDR2 sequences are SQVTM and ANQGSEA.

CDR3 sequence reads: CASSHTSLRTGRLRGAFF. The CDR3 region has the DNA TGCGCCAGCAGCCACACCAGCTTAAGGACAGGGCGCCTCCGGGGAGCTTTCTTT. V is TRBV4-1 and J is TRBJ1-1; TRBD1 matches at 8 bases. Losses at the gene ends were 3 bases for V and 10 bases for J; bases not matched to a gene: 22. The germline gives CDR1 MGHRA, CDR2 YSYEKL. This CDR3 spans 18 amino acids.

In this sample, this clone turned up a few times. The chain is built from TRBV28 and TRBJ1-1, with D perhaps matching TRBD1 (6 bases). Germline CDR1 reads MDHEN; CDR2 reads SYDVKM. The CDR3 consists of 14 residues. V was trimmed by 3 bases and J by 3 bases, leaving 11 bases between them. In nucleotides, the CDR3 is TGTGCCAGCAGTTTGGGGGACACCCACACTGAAGCTTTCTTT. Translation: CASSLGDTHTEAFF.

The J gene is TRBJ2-1, the V gene TRBV5-6, with 7 bases aligning to TRBD2. The CDR3 loop spans 15 amino acids. Germline V gene lookup returns CDR1 SGHDT and CDR2 YYEEEE. J was trimmed by 5 bases and V by 3 bases; bases with no gene match: 8. As DNA, the CDR3 is TGTGCCAGCAGCTATTTGTTGGGGGGGGACAATGAGCAGTTCTTC. Its translation is CASSYLLGGDNEQFF.

The chain is built from TRBV19 and TRBJ2-3; weak D call: TRBD1 (6 bases). The CDR3 extends over 15 amino acids. Germline V lookup: CDR1 LNHDA, CDR2 SQIVND (reference sequence). Trimming removed 3 bases from V and 2 bases from J, with 12 bases in between. The CDR3 DNA reads as TGTGCCAGTAGTATCCTGGGGGCGCCCACAGATACGCAGTATTTT. Its translation is CASSILGAPTDTQYF.

The rearrangement joins TRBV5-1 to TRBJ2-3, with 7 bases matching TRBD2. After removal of 0 bases from V and 4 bases from J, the junction contained 5 bases not matched to a gene. The CDR3 runs 15 residues. The V gene's germline CDR1 is SGHRS and CDR2 YFSETQ. CDR3 amino acids: CASSLGNRGADTQYF. The DNA of the CDR3 is TGCGCCAGCAGCTTGGGGAACCGGGGGGCAGATACGCAGTATTTT.